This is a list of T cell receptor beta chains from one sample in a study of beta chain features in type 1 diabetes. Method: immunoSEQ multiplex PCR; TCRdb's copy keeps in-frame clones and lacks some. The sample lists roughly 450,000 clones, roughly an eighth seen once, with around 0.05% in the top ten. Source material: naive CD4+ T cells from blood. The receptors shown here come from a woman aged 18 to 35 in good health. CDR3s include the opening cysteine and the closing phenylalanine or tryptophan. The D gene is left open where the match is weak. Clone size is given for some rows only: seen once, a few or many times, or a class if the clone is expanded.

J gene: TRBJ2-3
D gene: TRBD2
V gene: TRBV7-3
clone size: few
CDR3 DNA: TGTGCCAGCAGCTTGAATAGCGGGAGCACAGATACGCAGTATTTT
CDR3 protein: CASSLNSGSTDTQYF

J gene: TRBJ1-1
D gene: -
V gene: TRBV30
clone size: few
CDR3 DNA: TGTGCCTGGAGTGTTAGCAGGGCGGGGGCATTGAACACTGAAGCTTTCTTT
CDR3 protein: CAWSVSRAGALNTEAFF

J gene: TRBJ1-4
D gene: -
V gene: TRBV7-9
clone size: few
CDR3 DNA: TGTGCCAGCAGCTTAGCGGGCAGGGGTAATGAAAAACTGTTTTTT
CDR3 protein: CASSLAGRGNEKLFF

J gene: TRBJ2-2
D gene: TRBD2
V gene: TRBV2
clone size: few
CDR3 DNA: TGTGCCAGCCGGACTAGCGGGACTGTTACCGGGGAGCTGTTTTTT
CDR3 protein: CASRTSGTVTGELFF

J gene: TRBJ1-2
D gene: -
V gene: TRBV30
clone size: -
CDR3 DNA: TGTGCCGGAGTGATGGGGGTCAAGGGCTACACCTTC
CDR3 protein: CAGVMGVKGYTF

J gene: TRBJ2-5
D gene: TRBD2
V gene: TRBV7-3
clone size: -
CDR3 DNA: TGTGCCAGCAGCACTAGCGGAGACATCACAGAGACCCAGTACTTC
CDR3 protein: CASSTSGDITETQYF

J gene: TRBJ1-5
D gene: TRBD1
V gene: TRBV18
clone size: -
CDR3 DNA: TGTGCCAGCTCGGAAGGACAGGGCCACCGGCCCCAGCATTTT
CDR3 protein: CASSEGQGHRPQHF

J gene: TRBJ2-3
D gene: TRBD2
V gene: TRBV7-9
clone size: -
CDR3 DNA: TGTGCCAGCAGCTTACGAAGCGGGGGGAGCACAGATACGCAGTATTTT
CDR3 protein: CASSLRSGGSTDTQYF

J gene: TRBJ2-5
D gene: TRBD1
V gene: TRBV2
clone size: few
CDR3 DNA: TGTGCCAGCAGTGGACAGGGGGTCCAGTACTTC
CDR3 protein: CASSGQGVQYF

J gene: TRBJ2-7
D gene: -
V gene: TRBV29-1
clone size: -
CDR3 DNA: TGCAGCGTTGCTTCGGGACCACTCTACGAGCAGTACTTC
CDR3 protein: CSVASGPLYEQYF

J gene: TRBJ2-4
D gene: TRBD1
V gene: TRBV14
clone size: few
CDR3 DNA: TGTGCCAGCAGCCAATTGACAGGGGGAGCCAAAAACATTCAGTACTTC
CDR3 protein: CASSQLTGGAKNIQYF

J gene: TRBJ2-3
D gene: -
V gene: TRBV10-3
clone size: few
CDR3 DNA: TGTGCCATCAGTGAAAGGCAGTTTAGCACAGATACGCAGTATTTT
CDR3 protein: CAISERQFSTDTQYF

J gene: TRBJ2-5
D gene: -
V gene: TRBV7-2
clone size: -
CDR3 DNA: TGTGCCAGCAGAAAAGCGGCCCTGGTAGTGGAGACCCAGTACTTC
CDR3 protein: CASRKAALVVETQYF

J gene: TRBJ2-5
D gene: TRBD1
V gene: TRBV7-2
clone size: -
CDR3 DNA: TGTGCCAGCAGCTTAGGGGACAGGGCCATGCAAGAGACCCAGTACTTC
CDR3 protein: CASSLGDRAMQETQYF

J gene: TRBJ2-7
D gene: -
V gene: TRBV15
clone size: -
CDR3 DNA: TGTGCCACCAGCAGAGGGGAAACAGGTCGCTACGAGCAGTACTTC
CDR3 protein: CATSRGETGRYEQYF

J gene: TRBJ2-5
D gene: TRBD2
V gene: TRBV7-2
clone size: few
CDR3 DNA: TGTGCCAGCAGCTTCGCCGGGACTAGGAGAAGAGAGACCCAGTACTTC
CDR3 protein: CASSFAGTRRRETQYF

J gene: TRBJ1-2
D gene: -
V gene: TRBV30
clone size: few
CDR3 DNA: TGTGCCTGGAGTGTGTCCGGCAGCCCGAACTATGGCTACACCTTC
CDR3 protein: CAWSVSGSPNYGYTF

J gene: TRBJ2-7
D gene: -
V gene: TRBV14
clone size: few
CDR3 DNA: TGTGCCAGCAGCCAAGATTTAGCGCGCTCCTACGAGCAGTACTTC
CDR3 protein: CASSQDLARSYEQYF

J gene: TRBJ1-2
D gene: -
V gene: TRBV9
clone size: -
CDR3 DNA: TGTGCCAGCAGCGTAGGACAGCTAGCTAACTATGGCTACACCTTC
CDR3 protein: CASSVGQLANYGYTF

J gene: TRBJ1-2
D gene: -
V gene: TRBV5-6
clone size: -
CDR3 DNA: TGTGCCAGCAGCCTTGATGATGGCTACACCTTC
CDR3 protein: CASSLDDGYTF

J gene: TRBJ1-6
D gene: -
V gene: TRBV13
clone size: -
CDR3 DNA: TGTGCCAGCAGCTTGGGCAGGGCCAATTCACCCCTCCACTTT
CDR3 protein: CASSLGRANSPLHF

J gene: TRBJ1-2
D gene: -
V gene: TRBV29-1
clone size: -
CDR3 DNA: TGCAGCGGTGCTATGGATCTCTATGGCTACACCTTC
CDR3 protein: CSGAMDLYGYTF

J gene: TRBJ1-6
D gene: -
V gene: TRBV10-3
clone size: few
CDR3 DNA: TGTGCCATCAGTCAAGCCCGGGAGAATTCACCCCTCCACTTT
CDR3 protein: CAISQARENSPLHF

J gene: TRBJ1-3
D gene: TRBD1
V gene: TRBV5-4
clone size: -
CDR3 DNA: TGTGCCAGCAGCACAGGGGTTGCAGTGGGAAACACCATATATTTT
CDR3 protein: CASSTGVAVGNTIYF

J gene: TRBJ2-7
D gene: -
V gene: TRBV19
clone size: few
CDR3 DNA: TGTGCCAGTAGTATAGGGATAAGCTCCTACGAGCAGTACTTC
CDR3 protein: CASSIGISSYEQYF

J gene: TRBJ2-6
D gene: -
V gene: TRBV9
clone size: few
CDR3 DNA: TGTGCCAGCAGCGTAGATGGGGCTGGGGCCAACGTCCTGACTTTC
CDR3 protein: CASSVDGAGANVLTF

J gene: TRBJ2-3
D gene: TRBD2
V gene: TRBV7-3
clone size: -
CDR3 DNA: TGTGCCAGCAGCCCGACTAGCGGGAGAACAGATACGCAGTATTTT
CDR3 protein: CASSPTSGRTDTQYF

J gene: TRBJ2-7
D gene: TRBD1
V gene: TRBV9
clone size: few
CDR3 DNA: TGTGCCAGCAGCGCCCGGGACAGTTACTCCTACGAGCAGTACTTC
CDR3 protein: CASSARDSYSYEQYF

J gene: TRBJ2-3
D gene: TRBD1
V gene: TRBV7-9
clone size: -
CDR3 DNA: TGTGCCAGCAGCTTTCTCAGGGGGCTCACAGATACGCAGTATTTT
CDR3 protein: CASSFLRGLTDTQYF

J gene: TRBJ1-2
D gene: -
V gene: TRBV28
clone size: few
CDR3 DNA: TGTGCCAGCAGTTCAGAAGGGTTCGTGGGCTACACCTTC
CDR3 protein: CASSSEGFVGYTF

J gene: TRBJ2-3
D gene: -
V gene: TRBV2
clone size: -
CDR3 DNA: TGTGCCACCAGATCGGCCGGTTATGATACGCAGTATTTT
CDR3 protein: CATRSAGYDTQYF

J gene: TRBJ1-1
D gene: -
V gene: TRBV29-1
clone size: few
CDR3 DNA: TGCAGCGTTGAAAAGCAGGGAGCGAACACTGAAGCTTTCTTT
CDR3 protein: CSVEKQGANTEAFF

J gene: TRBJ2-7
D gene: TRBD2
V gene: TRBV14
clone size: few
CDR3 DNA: TGTGCCAGCAGCCAAAGTCTAGCGGGAGCTGGAGAGCAGTACTTC
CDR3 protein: CASSQSLAGAGEQYF

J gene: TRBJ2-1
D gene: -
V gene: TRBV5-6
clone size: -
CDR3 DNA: TGTGCCAGCAGCAAAAACAATGAGCAGTTCTTC
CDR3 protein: CASSKNNEQFF

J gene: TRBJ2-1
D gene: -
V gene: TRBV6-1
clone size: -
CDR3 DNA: TGTGCCAGCACTTCCGGGAGGCAGTTCTTC
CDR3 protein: CASTSGRQFF

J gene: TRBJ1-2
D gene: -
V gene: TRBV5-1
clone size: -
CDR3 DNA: TGCGCCAGCAGCTTGCAGGACAGCTTGTACACCTTC
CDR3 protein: CASSLQDSLYTF

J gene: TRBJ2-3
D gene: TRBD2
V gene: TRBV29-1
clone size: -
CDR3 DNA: TGCAACGGACTAGAAGGAGATACGCAGTATTTT
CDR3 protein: CNGLEGDTQYF

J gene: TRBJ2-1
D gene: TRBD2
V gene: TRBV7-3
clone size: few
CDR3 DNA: TGTGCCAGCAGCTCCGGGACTAGCGATCAGTTCTTC
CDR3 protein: CASSSGTSDQFF

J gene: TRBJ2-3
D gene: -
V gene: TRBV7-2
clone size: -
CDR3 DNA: TGTGCCAGCAGCTTAGACAGCAGCACAGATACGCAGTATTTT
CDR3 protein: CASSLDSSTDTQYF